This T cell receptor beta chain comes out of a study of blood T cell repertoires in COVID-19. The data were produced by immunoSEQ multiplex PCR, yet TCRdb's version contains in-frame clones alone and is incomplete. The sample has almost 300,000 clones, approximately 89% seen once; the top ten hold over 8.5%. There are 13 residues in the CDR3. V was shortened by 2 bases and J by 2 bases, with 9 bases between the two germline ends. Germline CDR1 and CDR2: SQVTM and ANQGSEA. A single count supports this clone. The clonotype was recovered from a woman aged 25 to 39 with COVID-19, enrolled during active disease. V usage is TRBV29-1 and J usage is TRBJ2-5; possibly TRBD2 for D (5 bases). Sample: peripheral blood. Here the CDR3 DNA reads TGCAGCGTTGAAAGGACTCTACAAGAGACCCAGTACTTC. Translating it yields CSVERTLQETQYF.